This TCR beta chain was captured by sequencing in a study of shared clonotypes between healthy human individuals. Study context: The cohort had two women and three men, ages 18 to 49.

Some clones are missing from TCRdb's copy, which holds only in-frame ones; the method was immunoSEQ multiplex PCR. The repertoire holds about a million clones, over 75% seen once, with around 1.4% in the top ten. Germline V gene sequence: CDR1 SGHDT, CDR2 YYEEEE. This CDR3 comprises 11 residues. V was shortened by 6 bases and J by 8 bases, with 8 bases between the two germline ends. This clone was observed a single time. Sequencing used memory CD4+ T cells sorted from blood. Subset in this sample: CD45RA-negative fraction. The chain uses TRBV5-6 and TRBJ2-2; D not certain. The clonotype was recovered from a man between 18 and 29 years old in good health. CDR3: CASTNQGELFF. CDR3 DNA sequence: TGTGCCAGCACTAACCAAGGGGAGCTGTTTTTT.